This T cell receptor beta chain was obtained from a study of blood T cell repertoires in COVID-19. Study overall: There were acute and convalescent COVID-19 samples, and they came from the United States, Italy and Spain. In each case, the material was cDNA or gDNA derived from T cells, B-cell-depleted T cells, or PBMCs.

In the authors' workflow: Reference gene primer amplification in the assay estimated nucleated cell counts. The method was immunoSEQ multiplex PCR; TCRdb's version includes in-frame clones alone and lacks a portion of them. That table supplies the V and J calls and clone size; D and trimming were determined from the DNA. Of 110,000 or so clones listed, roughly 82% are singletons. Sequencing was carried out using peripheral blood. The clonotype originates from a human donor in a cohort sampled during active COVID-19.

CDR3 DNA sequence: TGCGCCAGCAGCTTGGCGGTAGCGGGGCCGAACACCGGGGAGCTGTTTTTT. It is translated as CASSLAVAGPNTGELFF. This chain connects TRBV5-1 to TRBJ2-2; 8 bases match TRBD2. Unmatched junction bases numbered 4, after V lost 0 bases and J lost 0 bases. Germline V gene sequence: CDR1 SGHRS, CDR2 YFSETQ. This CDR3 contains 17 residues.